This entry lists 20 T cell receptor beta chains sequenced from one sample in a study of T cell responses to AZD1222 COVID-19 vaccine. Repertoires were generated with immunoSEQ multiplex PCR, while TCRdb's copy carries only in-frame clones and drops some. Among about 99,000 clones listed, about 90% were seen once. The source material was peripheral blood, sampled on day 0 of AZD1222 vaccination. All receptors come from an adult in good health.

The rearrangement joins TRBV10-3 to TRBJ2-5; D is perhaps TRBD2 (6 bases). From germline, CDR1 is ENHRY and CDR2 SYGVKD. The V end lost 5 bases, the J end lost 5 bases, and 24 bases lay between the germline ends. The CDR3 length is 17 residues. The CDR3 is CAISNPPGLTSVETQYF. CDR3 nucleotides: TGTGCCATCAGTAACCCGCCGGGACTCACGTCAGTGGAGACCCAGTACTTC.

This clone was observed a few times. V usage is TRBV3-1 (or the pseudogene TRBV3-2) and J usage is TRBJ2-2, with 12 nucleotides matching TRBD2. There are 19 residues in the CDR3. Per the germline V gene, CDR1 is LGHDT and CDR2 is YNNKEL (reference sequence). J lost 3 bases, V lost 4 bases, and 12 bases had no gene match. The CDR3 sequence: CASSPRPLGLAGYTGELFF. In DNA, the CDR3 is TGTGCCAGCAGCCCAAGGCCGCTCGGACTAGCGGGATACACCGGGGAGCTGTTTTTT.

This clone was found once. The rearrangement links TRBV28 to TRBJ2-2; D possibly corresponds to TRBD1 (6 bases). The V gene lost 5 bases and the J gene lost 7 bases, with 17 bases spanning the gap. Germline CDR1 is MDHEN and CDR2 is SYDVKM. CDR3 length equals 15 residues. The CDR3 sequence is CASSVPGHLDGELFF. The CDR3 region has the DNA TGTGCCAGCAGTGTCCCGGGACACCTCGACGGGGAGCTGTTTTTT.

The chain joins TRBV11-2 to TRBJ2-7; 11 bases fit TRBD2. This CDR3 has 14 residues. V was clipped by 6 bases and J by 2 bases; unmatched bases: 3. Germline values: CDR1 SGHAT, CDR2 FQNNGV. The CDR3 DNA reads TGTGCCAGCAGAAGACTAGCGGGGCCCTACGAGCAGTACTTC. It encodes CASRRLAGPYEQYF.

The rearrangement links TRBV5-4 to TRBJ2-1; TRBD2 is a possible D gene (5 bases). V lost 2 bases to trimming and J lost 8 bases, with 11 bases between them. The CDR3 totals 13 residues. Germline values: CDR1 SGHNT, CDR2 YYREEE (reference sequence). CDR3 DNA sequence: TGTGCCAGCAGCTTTACTAGTTCCTATGAGCAGTTCTTC. This codes for CASSFTSSYEQFF.

The CDR3 loop reads CASRDSVLKETQYF. The CDR3 DNA sequence: TGTGCCTCCCGGGACTCAGTTCTCAAAGAGACCCAGTACTTC. The chain joins TRBV6-6 to TRBJ2-5; perhaps TRBD2 as D (6 bases). V was trimmed by 11 bases and J by 3 bases, leaving 19 bases between them. The CDR3 runs 14 residues. Germline V lookup: CDR1 MNHNY, CDR2 SVGAGI (reference sequence).

The J gene is TRBJ1-2, the V gene TRBV27, with TRBD1 as a possible D gene (5 bases). The germline V and J ends were trimmed by 6 bases and 10 bases, with 21 bases remaining between them. This CDR3 comprises 14 residues. CDR1 MNHEY and CDR2 SMNVEV come from the germline V gene (reference sequence). In DNA form, the CDR3 reads TGTGCCAGCAGCTCTTACACCTCAGGGAATTTCTACACCTTC. Residues: CASSSYTSGNFYTF.

A few counts support this clone. J is TRBJ2-7 and V is TRBV2; D possibly uses TRBD1 or TRBD2 (5 bases each). This CDR3 has 14 amino acids. Trimming stripped 8 bases from V and 2 bases from J, with 16 bases between. Looked up from germline, CDR1 is SNHLY and CDR2 is FYNNEI. For the CDR3, the DNA is TGTGCCAGCTTTACGGGACGCGTGACCTACGAGCAGTACTTC. The encoded protein is CASFTGRVTYEQYF.

This clone appeared once. This chain connects TRBV9 to TRBJ1-3; weak D call: TRBD1 (5 bases). Germline V CDR1 and CDR2: SGDLS, YYNGEE. Deletions cut 1 base from V and 2 bases from J, with 7 bases between. This CDR3 has 14 amino acids. CDR3 in DNA: TGTGCCAGCAGCGTAATGGGGGCTGGAAACACCATATATTTT. Translating gives CASSVMGAGNTIYF.

This clone appeared a single time. This sequence joins TRBV7-2 and TRBJ2-7; weak D call: TRBD1 (6 bases). Trimming took 5 bases from V and 3 from J, leaving 17 bases between them. Germline V gene data show CDR1 as SGHTA and CDR2 as FQGNSA. The CDR3 sequence is 15 residues long. Written as DNA, the CDR3 is TGTGCCAGCAGCAGTCGACAGGTGGGAGACTACGAGCAGTACTTC. Translating gives CASSSRQVGDYEQYF. The full variable domain, in which reference TRBV7-2 and TRBJ2-7 provide the parts outside the CDR3, is GAGVSQSPSNKVTEKGKDVELRCDPISGHTALYWYRQSLGQGLEFLIYFQGNSAPDKSGLPSDRFSAERTGGSVSTLTIQRTQQEDSAVYLCASSSRQVGDYEQYFGPGTRLTVT.

The chain carries TRBV5-1 and TRBJ2-7; TRBD1 or TRBD2 may be the D gene (6 bases each). There are 14 residues in the CDR3. The V and J ends lost 1 base and 4 bases respectively, with 12 bases between them. The V gene's germline CDR1 is SGHRS and CDR2 YFSETQ. This CDR3 is CASSLNKGGYEQYF. CDR3 DNA: TGCGCCAGCAGCTTGAACAAGGGGGGATACGAGCAGTACTTC.

The chain couples TRBV9 to TRBJ1-2, with D possibly being TRBD1 (6 bases). In germline, CDR1 is SGDLS, CDR2 YYNGEE. The germline V and J ends were trimmed by 4 bases and 8 bases, with 24 bases remaining between them. The CDR3 covers 16 residues. CDR3 in amino acids: CASSTLTQGRREGYTF. CDR3 in DNA: TGTGCCAGCAGCACCCTGACGCAGGGGCGAAGGGAGGGCTACACCTTC.

This chain joins TRBV6-5 and TRBJ2-2, with D perhaps TRBD1 or TRBD2 (5 bases each). The CDR3 covers 14 residues. Per the germline V gene, CDR1 is MNHEY and CDR2 is SVGAGI. The ends were cut back, 11 bases at V and 3 bases at J, with 16 bases in the middle. CDR3 residues: CAGSGTQYTGELFF. The CDR3, as DNA: TGTGCCGGCTCCGGGACCCAGTACACCGGGGAGCTGTTTTTT.

V usage is TRBV7-6 and J usage is TRBJ2-3; 7 positions match TRBD2. V lost 1 base and J lost 2; bases outside the gene matches: 3. The CDR3 runs 15 residues. The germline gives CDR1 SGHVS, CDR2 FNYEAQ. CDR3 bases: TGTGCCAGCAGCTTAGGCAGACTAGCCACAGATACGCAGTATTTT. Translation: CASSLGRLATDTQYF. The full variable domain, completed using reference TRBV7-6 and TRBJ2-3, is GAGVSQSPRYKVTKRGQDVALRCDPISGHVSLYWYRQALGQGPEFLTYFNYEAQQDKSGLPNDRFSAERPEGSISTLTIQRTEQRDSAMYRCASSLGRLATDTQYFGPGTRLTVL.

This chain uses TRBV11-2 with TRBJ1-1, with 9 nucleotides matching TRBD1. V dropped 5 bases and J dropped 5; count of bases not matched to a gene: 6. The CDR3 is 14 residues long. Germline assignment: CDR1 SGHAT and CDR2 FQNNGV. The CDR3 DNA sequence: TGTGCCAGCAGCCCCGGGACAGGGAAGACTGAAGCTTTCTTT. It codes for CASSPGTGKTEAFF.

The rearrangement links TRBV25-1 to TRBJ1-2, with a weak D call TRBD1 (5 bases). The CDR3 contains 14 residues. Trimming stripped 3 bases from V and 1 base from J, with 9 bases between. CDR1 and CDR2 from the germline V gene are MGHDK and SYGVNS. The CDR3 sequence is CASSEGTGNYGYTF. CDR3 DNA sequence: TGTGCCAGCAGTGAGGGGACGGGTAACTATGGCTACACCTTC.

The rearrangement links TRBV5-5 to TRBJ1-2; D is perhaps TRBD1 (5 bases). The V end was cut by 9 bases, the J end by 0 bases, with 18 bases between. Germline CDR1 is SGHKS and CDR2 is YYEKEE (reference sequence). There are 15 residues in the CDR3. The CDR3 DNA reads TGTGCCACCAGAACCCAGACAGATCCTAACTATGGCTACACCTTC. It specifies CATRTQTDPNYGYTF.

The rearrangement uses TRBV5-1 and TRBJ2-3, with D perhaps TRBD1 or TRBD2 (5 bases each). CDR1 and CDR2 (germline): SGHRS, YFSETQ. The CDR3 length is 16 residues. V shed 4 bases and J shed 0 bases, with 15 bases lying between them. In DNA, the CDR3 is TGCGCCAGCAGCAGGATAACGGGGCCTAGCACAGATACGCAGTATTTT. Translated, it gives CASSRITGPSTDTQYF.

The V and J genes are TRBV7-9 and TRBJ1-2; no clear D gene. This CDR3 has 12 residues. V lost 3 bases, J lost 6 bases, and 8 bases lay in between. CDR1 SEHNR and CDR2 FQNEAQ come from the germline V gene (reference sequence). The CDR3 loop reads CASSFAGNGYTF. The CDR3 DNA is TGTGCCAGCAGCTTTGCCGGTAATGGCTACACCTTC.

This clone was seen only once. V gene TRBV19 combines with J gene TRBJ2-7; 7 nucleotides agree with TRBD2. V dropped 5 bases and J dropped 4; count of bases not matched to a gene: 11. CDR3 length: 15 amino acids. Germline V CDR1 and CDR2: LNHDA, SQIVND (reference sequence). CDR3 protein: CASSWSGLGQYEQYF. The CDR3 coding sequence is TGTGCCAGTAGTTGGTCCGGACTAGGGCAGTACGAGCAGTACTTC. The whole variable domain, filled in from reference TRBV19 and TRBJ2-7, reads DGGITQSPKYLFRKEGQNVTLSCEQNLNHDAMYWYRQDPGQGLRLIYYSQIVNDFQKGDIAEGYSVSREKKESFPLTVTSAQKNPTAFYLCASSWSGLGQYEQYFGPGTRLTVT.